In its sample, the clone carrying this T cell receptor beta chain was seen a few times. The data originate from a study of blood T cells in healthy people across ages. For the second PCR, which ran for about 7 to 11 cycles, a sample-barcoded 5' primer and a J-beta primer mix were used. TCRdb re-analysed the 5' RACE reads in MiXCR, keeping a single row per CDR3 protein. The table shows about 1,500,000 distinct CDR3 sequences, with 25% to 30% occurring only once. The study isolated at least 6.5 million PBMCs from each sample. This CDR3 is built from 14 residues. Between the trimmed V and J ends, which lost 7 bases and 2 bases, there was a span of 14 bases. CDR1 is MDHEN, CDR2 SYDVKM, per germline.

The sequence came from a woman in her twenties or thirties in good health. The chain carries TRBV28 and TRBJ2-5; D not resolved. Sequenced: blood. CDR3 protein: CASKVWGNQETQYF. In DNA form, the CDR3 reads TGTGCCAGCAAGGTCTGGGGAAATCAAGAGACCCAGTACTTC.